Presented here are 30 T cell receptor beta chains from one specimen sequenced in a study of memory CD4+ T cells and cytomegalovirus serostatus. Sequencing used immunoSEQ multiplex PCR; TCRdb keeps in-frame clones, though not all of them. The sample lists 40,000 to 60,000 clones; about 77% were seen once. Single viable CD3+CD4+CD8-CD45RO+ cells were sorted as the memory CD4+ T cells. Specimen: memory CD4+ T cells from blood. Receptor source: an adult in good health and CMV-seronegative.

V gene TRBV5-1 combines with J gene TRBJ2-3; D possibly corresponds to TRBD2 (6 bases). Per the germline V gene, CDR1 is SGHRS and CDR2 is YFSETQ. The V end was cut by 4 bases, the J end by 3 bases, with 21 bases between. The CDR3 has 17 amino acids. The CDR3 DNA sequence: TGCGCCAGCAGCGACCCTTGGGGAGGAGCCCCTACAGATACGCAGTATTTT. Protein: CASSDPWGGAPTDTQYF.

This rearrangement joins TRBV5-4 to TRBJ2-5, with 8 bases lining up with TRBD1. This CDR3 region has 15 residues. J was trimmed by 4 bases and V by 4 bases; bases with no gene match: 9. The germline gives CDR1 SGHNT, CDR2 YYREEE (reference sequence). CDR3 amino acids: CASSPRQGTAETQYF. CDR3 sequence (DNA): TGTGCCAGCAGCCCCCGACAGGGGACAGCAGAGACCCAGTACTTC.

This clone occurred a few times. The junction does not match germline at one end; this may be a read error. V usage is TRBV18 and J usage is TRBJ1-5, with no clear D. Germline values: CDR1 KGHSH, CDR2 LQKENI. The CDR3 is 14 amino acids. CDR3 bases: TGTGCCAGCTCACAATTGGGTAGCGATCAGCCCCAGCATTTT. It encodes CASSQLGSDQPQHF.

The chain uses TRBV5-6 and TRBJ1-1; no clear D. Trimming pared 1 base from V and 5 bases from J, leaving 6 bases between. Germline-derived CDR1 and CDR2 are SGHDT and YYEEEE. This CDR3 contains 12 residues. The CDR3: CASSLSITEAFF. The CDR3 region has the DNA TGTGCCAGCAGCTTGTCGATTACTGAAGCTTTCTTT.

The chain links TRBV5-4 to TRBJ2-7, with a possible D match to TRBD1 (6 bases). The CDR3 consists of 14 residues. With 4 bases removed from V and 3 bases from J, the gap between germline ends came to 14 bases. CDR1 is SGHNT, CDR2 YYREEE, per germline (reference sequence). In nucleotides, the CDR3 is TGTGCCAGCAGCATCGGACAGTCAGTCTACGAGCAGTACTTC. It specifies CASSIGQSVYEQYF.

The DNA for the CDR3 is TGTGCCAGCAGCTTATTCGGGGGATTGGACGGCTACACCTTC. It is translated as CASSLFGGLDGYTF. The chain joins TRBV7-9 to TRBJ1-2; maybe TRBD1 (5 bases). Trimming took 2 bases from V and 8 from J, leaving 15 bases between them. The CDR3 contains 14 residues. CDR1 and CDR2 from the germline V gene are SEHNR and FQNEAQ (reference sequence).

CDR3: CASSFETPGELFF. The CDR3 bases are TGTGCCAGCAGCTTCGAGACTCCCGGGGAGCTGTTTTTT. The V call is TRBV11-3, the J call TRBJ2-2; D is undetermined. Deletions cut 3 bases from V and 6 bases from J, with 8 bases between. Germline CDR1 is SGHNT and CDR2 is YENEEA. The CDR3 consists of 13 residues.

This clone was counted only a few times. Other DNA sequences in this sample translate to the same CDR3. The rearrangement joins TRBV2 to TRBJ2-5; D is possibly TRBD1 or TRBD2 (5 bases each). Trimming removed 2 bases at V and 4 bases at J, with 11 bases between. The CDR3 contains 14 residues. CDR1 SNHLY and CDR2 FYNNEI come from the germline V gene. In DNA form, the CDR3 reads TGTGCCAGCAGTGAAAGAGTTGGGGGAGAGACCCAGTACTTC. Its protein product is CASSERVGGETQYF.

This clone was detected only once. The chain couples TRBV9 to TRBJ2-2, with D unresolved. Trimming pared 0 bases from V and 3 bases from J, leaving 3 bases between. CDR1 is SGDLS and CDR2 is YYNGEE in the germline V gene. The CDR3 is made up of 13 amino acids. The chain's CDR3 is CASSVEDTGELFF. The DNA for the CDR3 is TGTGCCAGCAGCGTAGAGGACACCGGGGAGCTGTTTTTT.

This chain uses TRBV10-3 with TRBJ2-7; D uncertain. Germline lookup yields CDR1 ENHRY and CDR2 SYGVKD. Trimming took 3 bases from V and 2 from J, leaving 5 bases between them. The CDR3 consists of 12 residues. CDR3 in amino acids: CAISDRAYEQYF. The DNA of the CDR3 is TGTGCCATCAGTGATCGCGCCTACGAGCAGTACTTC.

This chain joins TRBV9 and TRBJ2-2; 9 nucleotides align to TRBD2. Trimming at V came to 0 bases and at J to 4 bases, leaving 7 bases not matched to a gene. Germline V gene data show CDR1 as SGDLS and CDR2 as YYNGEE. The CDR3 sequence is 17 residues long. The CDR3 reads CASSVAGGRATTGELFF. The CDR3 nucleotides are TGTGCCAGCAGCGTAGCGGGCGGGAGGGCCACCACCGGGGAGCTGTTTTTT.

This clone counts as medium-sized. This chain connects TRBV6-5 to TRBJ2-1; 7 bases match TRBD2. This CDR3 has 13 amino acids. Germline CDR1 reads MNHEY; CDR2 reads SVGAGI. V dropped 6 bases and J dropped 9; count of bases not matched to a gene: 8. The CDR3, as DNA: TGTGCCAGCAGGGCGCGGGGGATGGGTGAGCAGTTCTTC. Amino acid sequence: CASRARGMGEQFF.

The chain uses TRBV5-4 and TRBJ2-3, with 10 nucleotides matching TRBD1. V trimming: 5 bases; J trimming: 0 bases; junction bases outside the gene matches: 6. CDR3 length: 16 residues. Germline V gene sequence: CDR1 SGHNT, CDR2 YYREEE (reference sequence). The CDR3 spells CASSRTGGFSTDTQYF. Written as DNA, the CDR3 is TGTGCCAGCAGTCGGACAGGGGGGTTTAGCACAGATACGCAGTATTTT.

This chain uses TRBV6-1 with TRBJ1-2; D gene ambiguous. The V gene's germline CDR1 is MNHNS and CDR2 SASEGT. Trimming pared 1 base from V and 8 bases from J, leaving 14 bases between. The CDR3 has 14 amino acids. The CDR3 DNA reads TGTGCCAGCAGTGAAGGGAGGGCGCCCGGGGGCTACACCTTC. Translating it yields CASSEGRAPGGYTF.

The CDR3 is CASSAQGGTNTGELFF. For the CDR3, the DNA is TGTGCCAGCAGTGCCCAGGGGGGGACGAACACCGGGGAGCTGTTTTTT. The genes are TRBV6-4 and TRBJ2-2; D is perhaps TRBD1 or TRBD2 (7 bases each). CDR3 length: 16 residues. V dropped 4 bases and J dropped 0 bases, with 12 bases sitting between them. Looked up from germline, CDR1 is MRHNA and CDR2 is SNTAGT.

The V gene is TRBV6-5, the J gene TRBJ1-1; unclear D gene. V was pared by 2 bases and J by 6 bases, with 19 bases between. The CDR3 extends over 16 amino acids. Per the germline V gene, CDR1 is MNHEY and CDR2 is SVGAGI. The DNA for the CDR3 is TGTGCCAGCAGTTACGCCCTGGCAGCCGCGACCTCTGAAGCTTTCTTT. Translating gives CASSYALAAATSEAFF.

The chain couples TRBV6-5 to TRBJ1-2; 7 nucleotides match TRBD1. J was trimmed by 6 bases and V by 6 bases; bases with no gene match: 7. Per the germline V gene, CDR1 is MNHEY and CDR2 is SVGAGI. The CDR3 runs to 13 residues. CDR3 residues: CASSRGQFHGYTF. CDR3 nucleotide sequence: TGTGCCAGCAGCCGGGGACAGTTCCATGGCTACACCTTC.

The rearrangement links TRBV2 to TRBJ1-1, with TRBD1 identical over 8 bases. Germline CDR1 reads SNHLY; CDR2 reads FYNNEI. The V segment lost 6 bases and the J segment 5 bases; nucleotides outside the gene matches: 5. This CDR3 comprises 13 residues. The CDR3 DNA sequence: TGTGCCAGCAGGGACAGGGAGAGGACTGAAGCTTTCTTT. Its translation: CASRDRERTEAFF.

CDR3: CASSPEGNWNEQYF. The CDR3 DNA reads as TGTGCCAGCAGCCCGGAGGGGAATTGGAACGAGCAGTACTTC. V is TRBV7-2 and J is TRBJ2-7; the D gene is possibly TRBD2 (6 bases). The CDR3 is 14 residues long. In germline, CDR1 is SGHTA, CDR2 FQGNSA. Trimming removed 5 bases from V and 5 bases from J, with 16 bases in between.

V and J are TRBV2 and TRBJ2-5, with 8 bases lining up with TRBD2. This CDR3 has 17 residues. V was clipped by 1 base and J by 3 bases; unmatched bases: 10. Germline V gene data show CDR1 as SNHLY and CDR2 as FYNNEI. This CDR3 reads CASSEGDSGVPEETQYF. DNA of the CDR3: TGTGCCAGCAGTGAAGGTGATAGCGGGGTCCCCGAAGAGACCCAGTACTTC.

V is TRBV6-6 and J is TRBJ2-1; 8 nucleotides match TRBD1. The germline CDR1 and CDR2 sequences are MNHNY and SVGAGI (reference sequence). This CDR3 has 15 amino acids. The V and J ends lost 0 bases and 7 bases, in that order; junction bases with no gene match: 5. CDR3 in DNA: TGTGCCAGCAGTTACTCGGGGCAGGGGGCGAATGAGCAGTTCTTC. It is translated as CASSYSGQGANEQFF.

The CDR3 DNA reads TGTGCCTGGAGTCCGACAGGTTATGGCTACACCTTC. Translated: CAWSPTGYGYTF. The rearrangement links TRBV30 to TRBJ1-2; a possible D gene is TRBD1 (6 bases). Germline V CDR1 and CDR2: GTSNPN, SVGIG (reference sequence). V lost 2 bases and J 5 bases, leaving 9 bases between the germline ends. The CDR3 loop spans 12 amino acids.

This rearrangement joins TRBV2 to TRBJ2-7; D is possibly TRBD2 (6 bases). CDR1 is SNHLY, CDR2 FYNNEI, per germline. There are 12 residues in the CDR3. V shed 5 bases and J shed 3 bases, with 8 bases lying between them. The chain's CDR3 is CASSLGGYEQYF. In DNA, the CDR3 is TGTGCCAGCAGTCTGGGGGGCTACGAGCAGTACTTC. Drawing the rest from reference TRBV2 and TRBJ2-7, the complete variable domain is EPEVTQTPSHQVTQMGQEVILRCVPISNHLYFYWYRQILGQKVEFLVSFYNNEISEKSEIFDDQFSVERPDGSNFTLKIRSTKLEDSAMYFCASSLGGYEQYFGPGTRLTVT.

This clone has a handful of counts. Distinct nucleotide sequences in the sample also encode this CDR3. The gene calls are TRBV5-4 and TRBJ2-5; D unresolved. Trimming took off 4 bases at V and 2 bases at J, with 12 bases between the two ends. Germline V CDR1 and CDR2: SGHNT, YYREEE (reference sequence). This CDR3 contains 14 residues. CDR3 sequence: CASSPRTAQETQYF. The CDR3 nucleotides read TGTGCCAGCAGCCCTCGGACGGCACAAGAGACCCAGTACTTC.

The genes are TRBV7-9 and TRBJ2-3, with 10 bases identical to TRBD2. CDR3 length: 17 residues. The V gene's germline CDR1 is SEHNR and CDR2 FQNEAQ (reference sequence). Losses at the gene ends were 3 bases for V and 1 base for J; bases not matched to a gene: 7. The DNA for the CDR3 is TGTGCCAGCAGCTTGAGCGGGAGGGCCCTGGGCACAGATACGCAGTATTTT. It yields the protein CASSLSGRALGTDTQYF.

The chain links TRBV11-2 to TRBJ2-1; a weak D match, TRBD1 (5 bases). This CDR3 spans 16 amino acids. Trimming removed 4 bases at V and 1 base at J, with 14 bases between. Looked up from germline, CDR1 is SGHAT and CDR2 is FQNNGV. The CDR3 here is CASSSRQGLSYNEQFF. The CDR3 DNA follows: TGTGCCAGCAGCTCACGGCAGGGTCTATCCTACAATGAGCAGTTCTTC.

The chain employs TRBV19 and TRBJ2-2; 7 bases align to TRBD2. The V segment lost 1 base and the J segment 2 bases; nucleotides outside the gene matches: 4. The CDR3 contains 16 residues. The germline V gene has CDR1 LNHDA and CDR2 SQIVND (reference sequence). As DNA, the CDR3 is TGTGCCAGTAGTATAGGGGCTAGCGGAAACACCGGGGAGCTGTTTTTT. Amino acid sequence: CASSIGASGNTGELFF.

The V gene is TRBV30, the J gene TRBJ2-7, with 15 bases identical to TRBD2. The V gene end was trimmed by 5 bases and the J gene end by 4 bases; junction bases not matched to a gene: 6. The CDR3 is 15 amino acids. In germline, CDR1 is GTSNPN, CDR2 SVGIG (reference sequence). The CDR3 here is CAWGRGTSGRYEQYF. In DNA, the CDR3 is TGTGCCTGGGGCCGCGGGACTAGCGGGAGGTACGAGCAGTACTTC.

In DNA form, the CDR3 reads TGTGCCACCAGCAGAGACAGGTATAATTCACCCCTCCACTTT. Translated: CATSRDRYNSPLHF. This sequence joins TRBV15 and TRBJ1-6; D gene uncertain. Germline values: CDR1 LNHNV, CDR2 YYDKDF (reference sequence). The CDR3 contains 14 residues. The V and J ends lost 0 bases and 4 bases respectively, with 4 bases between them.

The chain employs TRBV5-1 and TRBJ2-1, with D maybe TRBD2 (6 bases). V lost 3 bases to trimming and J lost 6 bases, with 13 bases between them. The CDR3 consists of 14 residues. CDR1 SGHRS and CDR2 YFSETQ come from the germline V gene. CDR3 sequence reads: CASSWGLISNEQFF. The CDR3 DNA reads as TGCGCCAGCAGCTGGGGACTCATCAGCAATGAGCAGTTCTTC.